The source of this T cell receptor (beta chain) is a study of blood T cells in healthy people across ages. The people who gave samples were healthy Caucasians from Russia, aged roughly 6 to 100. Each sample yielded at least 6.5 million isolated PBMCs. About this clonotype: The antigen remains unidentified.

Sample-barcoded 5' priming and a J-beta primer mix drove a second PCR of roughly 6 to 12 cycles. TCRdb redid the calling of the 5' RACE reads with MiXCR, one entry per CDR3 protein. Found here are 650,000 to 800,000 distinct CDR3 sequences, under 45% of them singletons; the top ten hold about 21%. With V trimmed by 6 bases and J by 6 bases, 8 bases remained unmatched. Germline lookup yields CDR1 MNHNY and CDR2 SVGAGI (reference sequence). This CDR3 has 14 amino acids. Study conclusions and caveats: The CMV status of each donor remained undetermined, and this could have confounded shifts in expanded clonotypes.

The chain couples TRBV6-6 to TRBJ1-2, with 9 bases fitting TRBD1. This sequence originates from a man aged 55 to 70 in good health. The specimen was blood. The CDR3 region has the DNA TGTGCCAGCAGCCCGGGACAGGGTTTGAATGGCTACACCTTC. The encoded protein is CASSPGQGLNGYTF.